Listed below are T cell receptor beta chains from one sample, sequenced in a study of blood T cell repertoires in COVID-19. The data were produced by immunoSEQ multiplex PCR, yet TCRdb's version contains in-frame clones alone and is incomplete. The sample contains 150,000 to 250,000 clones, about 85% of which appear only once. The sequenced material came from PBMCs or T cells enriched from blood (not recorded which). The receptor set was obtained from a woman aged 30 to 39 who had recovered from COVID-19. CDR3s include the opening cysteine and the closing phenylalanine or tryptophan. The order of the fields is clone size, D gene, V gene, J gene, CDR3 DNA, CDR3 protein. D genes are given only for firm matches. Clone size is shown for a subset of rows, as once, few, many or a class of expanded clone.

>-|TRBD1|TRBV3-1/TRBV3-2|TRBJ2-2
TGTGCCAGCAGCCTGAACCTCCGGGACAGGGGGGCCGGGGAGCTGTTTTTT
CASSLNLRDRGAGELFF
>-|-|TRBV9|TRBJ1-2
TGTGCCAGCAGCGCAGACCAGGGGCACTATGGCTACACCTTC
CASSADQGHYGYTF
>-|TRBD2|TRBV14|TRBJ2-6
TGTGCCAGCAGCCAAGAAAACCCTTGGGAGGGACTGGAAGCCTCTGGGGCCAACGTCCTGACTTTC
CASSQENPWEGLEASGANVLTF
>-|TRBD1|TRBV29-1|TRBJ1-2
TGCAGCGGAAGACAGGGTGAAAACTATGGCTACACCTTC
CSGRQGENYGYTF
>once|-|TRBV18|TRBJ2-2
TGTGCCAGCTCACCACCTAACGGGGGGCCGGACGGGGAGCTGTTTTTT
CASSPPNGGPDGELFF
>-|-|TRBV7-2|TRBJ1-2
TGTGCCAGCAGCCAAACTAGGTATGCTGGCTACACCTTC
CASSQTRYAGYTF
>-|-|TRBV5-1|TRBJ2-3
TGCGCCAGCAGCTTCTCAGAAAGCACAGATACGCAGTATTTT
CASSFSESTDTQYF
>-|TRBD2|TRBV6-2/TRBV6-3|TRBJ2-7
TGTGCCAGCAGTACAAAGCGGGAGGTACCCCCAACGGTGACCTACGAGCAGTACTTC
CASSTKREVPPTVTYEQYF
>-|-|TRBV14|TRBJ1-2
TGTGCCAGCAGCCAGGACACCACACGGGACTATGGCTACACCTTC
CASSQDTTRDYGYTF
>-|TRBD2|TRBV19|TRBJ2-7
TGTGCCAGTAGCCCGGGACTAGCGGAGGTGAAGCAGTACTTC
CASSPGLAEVKQYF
>-|TRBD2|TRBV30|TRBJ2-3
TGTGCCTGGAGCACCAGGACTAGCGGGAGGATTTCTAGCACAGATACGCAGTATTTT
CAWSTRTSGRISSTDTQYF
>-|-|TRBV6-2/TRBV6-3|TRBJ1-4
TGTGCCAGCAGTTCCCGGACAGCTCGAGGGTCGACTAATGAAAAACTGTTTTTT
CASSSRTARGSTNEKLFF
>-|TRBD2|TRBV7-2|TRBJ2-2
TGTGCCAGCAGCTTATCGCGGGAGGGCACCGGGGAGCTGTTTTTT
CASSLSREGTGELFF
>few|TRBD2|TRBV15|TRBJ2-1
TGTGCCACCAGCAGAGTTCGCACTAGCGGGAACACCTACAATGAGCAGTTCTTC
CATSRVRTSGNTYNEQFF
>-|-|TRBV19|TRBJ1-3
TGTGCCAGTAGTACCATGGACTCCGGAAACACCATATATTTT
CASSTMDSGNTIYF
>-|-|TRBV19|TRBJ2-2
TGTGCCAGTAAAGAAGGGGGAACCACCGGGGAGCTGTTTTTT
CASKEGGTTGELFF
>-|TRBD2|TRBV7-2|TRBJ2-1
TGTGCCAGCAGGAATAGCGGGAGCTCCTACAATGAGCAGTTCTTC
CASRNSGSSYNEQFF
>-|-|TRBV21-1|TRBJ1-1
TGTGCCAGCAGCAAACCCCCCCCGGCAGGCGGGGGGGTGAACACTGAAGCTTTCTTT
CASSKPPPAGGGVNTEAFF
>-|-|TRBV2|TRBJ1-5
TGTGCCAGCAGTGTCAAGGCAGGGGATCAGCCCCAGCATTTT
CASSVKAGDQPQHF
>once|-|TRBV13|TRBJ2-7
TGTGCCAGCAGCCTTGGGGGACATTCCTACGAGCAGTACTTC
CASSLGGHSYEQYF